These 28 T cell receptor beta chains share one sample of origin, sequenced in a study of blood T cells in healthy people across ages. Primed by a sample-barcoded 5' primer and a J-beta primer mix, a second PCR proceeded for roughly 6 to 12 cycles. MiXCR, run by TCRdb on the 5' RACE reads, gives a single entry per CDR3 protein. The data show over 500,000 distinct CDR3 sequences, under 65% seen once. The sample was blood. These receptors all stem from a woman aged 80 or older in good health.

Concerning this clonotype itself: One end of the junction fails to match germline, which may point to a read error. The genes are TRBV20-1 and TRBJ2-3; TRBD2 matches at 9 bases. The CDR3 spans 13 residues. Germline assignment: CDR1 DFQATT and CDR2 SNEGSKA (reference sequence). For the CDR3, the DNA is TGCAGTGCTTTAGCGGGAGTATCAGATATGCAGTATTTT. This gives the protein CSALAGVSDMQYF.

This clonotype was counted a few times. This chain connects TRBV20-1 to TRBJ2-1; D gene uncertain. This CDR3 region has 14 residues. Trimming left V 5 bases short and J 2 bases short, with 13 bases between. CDR1 and CDR2 from the germline V gene are DFQATT and SNEGSKA (reference sequence). The CDR3 reads CSAPQSLTYNEQFF. DNA for the CDR3: TGCAGTGCTCCTCAATCGTTAACCTACAATGAGCAGTTCTTC.

Comments on this clonotype: A much larger clone differs from this one at a single base, so this may be a read error. The chain links TRBV9 to TRBJ2-4, with D perhaps matching TRBD2 (5 bases). Per germline, CDR1 SGDLS and CDR2 YYNGEE. This CDR3 has 11 amino acids. The CDR3 DNA follows: TGTACCAGCAGCGTTCGTTGGGAGCAGTACTTC. Translation: CTSSVRWEQYF.

Note on this clonotype: A much larger clone sits a single nucleotide away, making a read error possible. V gene TRBV6-6 combines with J gene TRBJ1-5; TRBD1 agrees at 7 bases. The CDR3 contains 13 residues. Germline CDR1 reads MNHNY; CDR2 reads SVGAGI (reference sequence). Trimming removed 6 bases from V and 4 bases from J; junction bases left unmatched: 3. Here the CDR3 reads CASRTGRNQPQHF. For the CDR3, the DNA is TGTGCCAGCAGGACAGGGAGGAATCAGCCCCAGCATTTT.

This sequence joins TRBV7-6 and TRBJ1-2; D unresolved. This CDR3 has 13 amino acids. The V gene lost 7 bases and the J gene lost 3 bases, with 12 bases spanning the gap. Germline V lookup: CDR1 SGHVS, CDR2 FNYEAQ. Here the CDR3 reads CASKSWQDYGYTF. CDR3 coding DNA: TGTGCCAGCAAATCCTGGCAGGACTATGGCTACACCTTC. Using reference TRBV7-6 and TRBJ1-2 for the parts outside the CDR3, the full variable domain is GAGVSQSPRYKVTKRGQDVALRCDPISGHVSLYWYRQALGQGPEFLTYFNYEAQQDKSGLPNDRFSAERPEGSISTLTIQRTEQRDSAMYRCASKSWQDYGYTFGSGTRLTVV.

This sequence joins TRBV12-3 or TRBV12-4 and TRBJ2-2, with a tentative D call TRBD1 (5 bases). The ends were cut back, 5 bases at V and 4 bases at J, with 11 bases in the middle. The CDR3 spans 14 residues. For the CDR3, the DNA is TGTGCCAGCAGTGATGACAGTTCCACCGGGGAGCTGTTTTTT. Translation: CASSDDSSTGELFF.

There are many counts of this clonotype. The chain is built from TRBV5-1 and TRBJ1-5; D call uncertain. The V and J ends lost 0 bases and 5 bases respectively, with 12 bases between them. The germline V gene has CDR1 SGHRS and CDR2 YFSETQ. The CDR3 runs 15 residues. CDR3 sequence: CASSLAVGADQPQHF. The DNA for the CDR3 is TGCGCCAGCAGCTTGGCTGTGGGAGCCGATCAGCCCCAGCATTTT.

As regards this clonotype: This may be a read error, as it is one base from a much larger clone. The V gene is TRBV6-6, the J gene TRBJ2-1, with D tentatively TRBD1 or TRBD2 (6 bases each). The V gene's germline CDR1 is MNHNY and CDR2 SVGAGI (reference sequence). The CDR3 length is 11 residues. CDR3 residues: CTSTKGGEQFF. DNA for the CDR3: TGTACCAGCACCAAGGGGGGTGAGCAGTTCTTC.

Points on this clonotype: A much larger clone sits a single nucleotide away, making a read error possible. The rearrangement links TRBV4-1 to TRBJ2-1; 8 nucleotides line up with TRBD1. Germline CDR1 and CDR2: MGHRA and YSYEKL. There are 16 residues in the CDR3. The V gene end was trimmed by 0 bases and the J gene end by 2 bases; junction bases not matched to a gene: 3. The CDR3 bases are TGCGCCAGCAGCCAAGAGGGACAGGTCCCCTACAATGAGCAGTTCTTC. This encodes CASSQEGQVPYNEQFF.

The chain is built from TRBV28 and TRBJ1-1, with D possibly matching TRBD1 (5 bases). The V end lost 8 bases, the J end lost 6 bases, and 13 bases lay between the germline ends. CDR1 and CDR2 (germline): MDHEN, SYDVKM. The CDR3 spans 12 residues. The CDR3 loop is CASGIGVPEAFF. In nucleotides, the CDR3 is TGTGCCAGCGGCATAGGGGTGCCTGAAGCTTTCTTT.

This clonotype was counted only a few times. This rearrangement joins TRBV28 to TRBJ2-5; maybe TRBD1 (6 bases). V lost 5 bases and J 9 bases, leaving 13 bases between the germline ends. This CDR3 is built from 12 residues. Germline V gene lookup returns CDR1 MDHEN and CDR2 SYDVKM. The CDR3 reads CASSLTGLAQYF. The CDR3 nucleotides are TGTGCCAGCAGTCTCACAGGGCTAGCCCAGTACTTC.

With regard to this clonotype: Here the CDR3 omits its conserved ending phenylalanine or tryptophan, so a read error is the likely source. The limits of the CDR3 on the DNA are not certain, so only TCRdb's listed CDR3 is given. This chain's CDR3 is CASSLVSGYTFGS. The chain employs TRBV12-3 or TRBV12-4 and TRBJ2-1. A total of 13 residues make up the CDR3, ends included.

The sample holds many counts of this clonotype. The genes are TRBV5-6 and TRBJ2-3; D remains ambiguous. The CDR3 runs 12 residues. Trimming pared 0 bases from V and 11 bases from J, leaving 10 bases between. The germline CDR1 and CDR2 sequences are SGHDT and YYEEEE. The CDR3, as DNA: TGTGCCAGCAGCTTGGAGAATGCATGGCAGTATTTT. Residues: CASSLENAWQYF.

This clonotype was seen more than once but under ten times. The V gene is TRBV14, the J gene TRBJ1-1, with 8 nucleotides matching TRBD1. V lost 6 bases and J lost 0; bases outside the gene matches: 18. Germline CDR1 is SGHDN and CDR2 is FVKESK. This CDR3 spans 19 amino acids. The CDR3 here is CASSGGPGAWTGLNTEAFF. CDR3 bases: TGTGCCAGCAGTGGGGGTCCCGGGGCATGGACAGGGCTGAACACTGAAGCTTTCTTT. Based on the CDR3 plus reference TRBV14 and TRBJ1-1, the full variable domain is EAGVTQFPSHSVIEKGQTVTLRCDPISGHDNLYWYRRVMGKEIKFLLHFVKESKQDESGMPNNRFLAERTGGTYSTLKVQPAELEDSGVYFCASSGGPGAWTGLNTEAFFGQGTRLTVV.

Notes on this clonotype: A much larger clone sits a single nucleotide away, making a read error possible. V usage is TRBV5-1 and J usage is TRBJ2-1; the match to TRBD2 covers 7 bases. There are 16 residues in the CDR3. CDR1 and CDR2 (germline): SGHRS, YFSETQ. The DNA for the CDR3 is TGCGCCAGCAGCCAGGGAGGGGTGGGGTCCTGCAATGAGCAGTTCTTC. Residues: CASSQGGVGSCNEQFF.

This clonotype was detected only a few times. Here the CDR3 reads CASSKGWGRAAFF. The CDR3 DNA is TGTGCCAGCAGCAAAGGGTGGGGAAGGGCAGCTTTCTTT. The J gene is TRBJ1-1, the V gene TRBV21-1; no check of the table's D call, TRBD1, against the DNA was made. TRBV21-1 is flagged as a pseudogene. This CDR3 has 13 residues.

This clonotype was counted at least ten times. V and J are TRBV9 and TRBJ2-3; no clear D gene. The ends were cut back, 3 bases at V and 2 bases at J, with 13 bases in the middle. CDR3 length equals 15 residues. From germline, CDR1 is SGDLS and CDR2 YYNGEE. The CDR3 DNA reads as TGTGCCAGCAGCGGAGACCCTACTTCCACAGATACGCAGTATTTT. Translating gives CASSGDPTSTDTQYF.

The chain is built from TRBV4-1 and TRBJ1-2; possible D gene TRBD1, 5 bases. Between the trimmed V and J ends, which lost 6 bases and 4 bases, there was a span of 9 bases. Looked up from germline, CDR1 is MGHRA and CDR2 is YSYEKL. CDR3 size: 12 residues. The CDR3, as DNA: TGCGCCAGCAGTCAGGGAATCTATGGCTACACCTTC. Translating gives CASSQGIYGYTF.

The rearrangement links TRBV11-2 to TRBJ2-6; possible D gene TRBD1, 6 bases. This CDR3 comprises 14 residues. Germline V gene sequence: CDR1 SGHAT, CDR2 FQNNGV. V was pared by 7 bases and J by 18 bases, with 25 bases between. The CDR3 bases are TGTGCCAGCACCAATCAAGTGGTGGGGGCAACGTGGACTTTC. Protein product: CASTNQVVGATWTF.

The CDR3 region is CASSDSRPNTGELFF. The CDR3 DNA reads TGTGCCAGCAGCGACTCGCGGCCGAACACCGGGGAGCTGTTTTTT. The genes are TRBV3-1 and TRBJ2-2; no definite D call. V dropped 5 bases and J dropped 0 bases, with 10 bases sitting between them. Germline lookup yields CDR1 LGHDT and CDR2 YNNKEL (reference sequence). This CDR3 region has 15 residues.

This clonotype was observed a few times. V and J are TRBV7-2 and TRBJ2-1, with D tentatively TRBD1 (6 bases). Per germline, CDR1 SGHTA and CDR2 FQGNSA. The ends were cut back, 2 bases at V and 10 bases at J, with 18 bases in the middle. The CDR3 is 15 residues long. As DNA, the CDR3 is TGTGCCAGCAGCTTACAGACAGGTTTTATTTACGAGCAGTTCTTC. Translating it yields CASSLQTGFIYEQFF.

Only one count was recorded for this clonotype. An end of the junction does not agree with germline; a read error may underlie this. The chain joins TRBV20-1 to TRBJ2-2; D perhaps matches TRBD2 (5 bases). CDR1 and CDR2 from the germline V gene are DFQATT and SNEGSKA (reference sequence). CDR3 length: 16 residues. CDR3 bases: TGCAGTACTAGACCCATATTAACCCTCAACACCGGGGAGCTGTTTTTT. It codes for CSTRPILTLNTGELFF.

The V and J genes are TRBV5-6 and TRBJ2-7; D is undetermined. The end of the DNA aligns better with TRBJ2-5, so the J call may be wrong. Germline CDR1 reads SGHDT; CDR2 reads YYEEEE. The CDR3 is 14 residues long. CDR3 in DNA: TGTGCCAGCAGCTTGAGAAACTCCCAAGAGACCCAGTACTTC. Translated, it gives CASSLRNSQETQYF.

The chain joins TRBV5-1 to TRBJ2-1; D assignment may be TRBD1 or TRBD2 (6 bases each). The germline CDR1 and CDR2 sequences are SGHRS and YFSETQ. The CDR3 is 11 amino acids. Trimming removed 7 bases from V and 10 bases from J, with 12 bases in between. The CDR3 region is CASLGGTEQFF. The CDR3 region has the DNA TGCGCCAGCCTTGGGGGGACAGAGCAGTTCTTC.

This chain uses TRBV6-5 with TRBJ2-3, with D hard to call. The germline gives CDR1 MNHEY, CDR2 SVGAGI. V was shortened by 0 bases and J by 1 base, with 11 bases between the two germline ends. CDR3 size: 16 residues. For the CDR3, the DNA is TGTGCCAGCAGTTACTCGACTGGTGGTGGCACAGATACGCAGTATTTT. Translation: CASSYSTGGGTDTQYF.

This clonotype was counted ten times or more. The rearrangement joins TRBV6-1 to TRBJ1-2; no reliable D call. The CDR3 covers 13 residues. Trimming removed 2 bases at V and 9 bases at J, with 13 bases between. Germline lookup yields CDR1 MNHNS and CDR2 SASEGT. CDR3 coding DNA: TGTGCCAGCAGTGAACAAGGGTCAACTAGCTACACCTTC. The encoded protein is CASSEQGSTSYTF.

The chain carries TRBV25-1 and TRBJ2-7; D is unresolved. The CDR3 length is 12 residues. Trimming pared 6 bases from V and 5 bases from J, leaving 11 bases between. Germline CDR1 MGHDK, CDR2 SYGVNS. The CDR3 sequence is CASSVLKNEQYF. The CDR3 nucleotides read TGTGCCAGCAGCGTGTTGAAAAACGAGCAGTACTTC.

This clonotype appeared many times. The genes are TRBV20-1 and TRBJ2-7; perhaps TRBD1 as D (6 bases). The CDR3 is 13 amino acids. V was trimmed by 5 bases and J by 2 bases, leaving 13 bases between them. The V gene's germline CDR1 is DFQATT and CDR2 SNEGSKA (reference sequence). The CDR3 nucleotides read TGCAGTGCTGCACAGGGTTTCACCTACGAGCAGTACTTC. Its protein product is CSAAQGFTYEQYF.